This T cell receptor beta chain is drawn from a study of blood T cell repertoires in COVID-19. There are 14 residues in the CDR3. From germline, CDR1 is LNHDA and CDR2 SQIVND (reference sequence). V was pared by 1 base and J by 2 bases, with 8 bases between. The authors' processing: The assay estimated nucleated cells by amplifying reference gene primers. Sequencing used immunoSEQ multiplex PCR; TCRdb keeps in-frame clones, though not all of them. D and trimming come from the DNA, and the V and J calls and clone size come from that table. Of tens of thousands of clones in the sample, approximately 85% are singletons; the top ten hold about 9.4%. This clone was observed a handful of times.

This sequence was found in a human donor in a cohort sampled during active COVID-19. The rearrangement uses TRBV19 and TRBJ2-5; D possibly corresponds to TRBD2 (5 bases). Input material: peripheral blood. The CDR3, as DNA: TGTGCCAGTAGTATAGCGGGGATACAAGAGACCCAGTACTTC. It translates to CASSIAGIQETQYF.